This record covers a single TCR beta chain. What antigen it recognizes has not been identified. Qualities for individual bases were not recorded, and no much larger clone is one base off. This sample was taken from a study of post-analysis software for immune sequencing data (dated by TCRdb to between 2015 and 2017). Regarding the complete study: The recorded disease courses included relapsing-remitting, secondary progressive and progressive-relapsing multiple sclerosis, and some patients had no subtype annotation. The patient repertoires were set against roughly eleven previously published healthy control repertoires from donors whose ages ranged from roughly 6 to 26 years. A subset of samples was prepared in parallel using single-end sample barcoding, then pooled and co-amplified after Illumina adapter ligation. The investigation overall reported the following: Significantly higher frequencies in patients than in controls were found for a few TRBV segments, including TRBV5-6, TRBV5-1 and TRBV20-1. When samples were clustered directly using the F measure, samples prepared in the same batch co-clustered strongly, which prompted a batch-effect correction. The multiple sclerosis patient group was slightly younger than the control group. Compared with controls, multiple sclerosis patients had significantly lower normalized Chao1 diversity, a finding suggesting substantial peripheral T-cell clonal expansion.

The method behind the library was PCR. Instrument on record: Illumina HiSeq 2500. To reduce PCR and sequencing biases, unique molecular identifiers were incorporated into the TCR beta cDNA libraries. Approximately 500,000 cDNA molecules were obtained for every 1 to 10 million input T cells, so each molecule roughly corresponded to one T cell. The patient libraries were prepared and sequenced using the same protocol as the earlier healthy control dataset. Within a given batch, samples were prepared together, multiplexed and sequenced on the same HiSeq lane. The study's processing was this. MIGEC was used to process the raw barcoded reads, and molecular identifier groups with only a single read were discarded before consensus assembly and CDR3 extraction. VDJtools was used for post-analysis of the clonotype tables, and diversity was normalized by down-sampling every dataset to the size of the smallest sample. To correct batch-related cross-sample contamination, repertoire overlap clustering matched CDR3 amino acid sequences but not nucleotide sequences. TCRdb reprocessing: public reads trimmed at Q25 with fastp, clones called with MiXCR, in-frame beta chains kept. For every CDR3 protein sequence, its rows merge into one entry that carries the most common genes and DNA. TCRdb's processing, not the authors', yielded these V and J calls. In this sample the table shows about 620,000 distinct CDR3 sequences, 40% to 50% of which occur a single time. The ten largest account for more than 1.5% of the sample.

TCR beta repertoires were profiled from peripheral blood of roughly twelve young patients with multiple sclerosis to demonstrate the VDJtools post-analysis software. Multiple sclerosis patients were children and adolescents aged about 6 to 16 years. V ends up 1 base short and J 0 bases short, with an unmatched junction base count of 8. Sequences LGHNT (CDR1) and FRNRAP (CDR2) are obtained from the germline V gene. Including the terminal cysteine and phenylalanine, the CDR3 comprises 17 residues. The sequence is cut down to CDR3 DNA, 51 bases in frame from base 1. What was sequenced was blood. Here the chain combines TRBV12-5 and TRBJ1-1, with TRBD1 matching 7 junction bases. The source is a girl aged 5-17 years with multiple sclerosis. CDR3 reads: CASGLEFTGAMNTEAFF. The sequenced DNA: TGTGCTAGTGGTTTGGAATTCACAGGGGCCATGAACACTGAAGCTTTCTTT.